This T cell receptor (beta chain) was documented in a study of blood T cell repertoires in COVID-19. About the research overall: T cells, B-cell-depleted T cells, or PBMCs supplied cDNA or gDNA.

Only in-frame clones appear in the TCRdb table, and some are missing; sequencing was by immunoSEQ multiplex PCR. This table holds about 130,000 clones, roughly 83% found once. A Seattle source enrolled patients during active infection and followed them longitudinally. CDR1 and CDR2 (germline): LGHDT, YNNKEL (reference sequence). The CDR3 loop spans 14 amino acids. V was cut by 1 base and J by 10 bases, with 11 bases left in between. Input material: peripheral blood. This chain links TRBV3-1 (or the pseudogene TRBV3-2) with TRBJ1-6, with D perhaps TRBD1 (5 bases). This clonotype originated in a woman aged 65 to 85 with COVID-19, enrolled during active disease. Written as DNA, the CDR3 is TGTGCCAGCAGCCAAGGACAGTTGAACTCACCCCTCCACTTT. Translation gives CASSQGQLNSPLHF.